Listed here is a single T cell receptor (beta chain). As yet, its antigen is unknown. The junction shows a germline mismatch at one end, possibly a read error. These data come from a study of response to subunit inactivated influenza vaccine. Study conclusions and caveats: The authors proposed limited new T cell recruitment per seasonal influenza vaccination.

TCRdb reprocessed the RT-PCR reads with MiXCR, giving one entry per CDR3 protein. The sample records hundreds of thousands of distinct CDR3 sequences, 6.5% to 8% being singletons. Germline V gene lookup returns CDR1 SGHRS and CDR2 YFSETQ. This CDR3 is built from 15 residues. This receptor was identified in a man between 50 and 70 years old who received an inactivated influenza vaccine. This chain links TRBV5-1 with TRBJ2-7; 7 nucleotides agree with TRBD1. The sample consisted of PBMCs from blood, taken 23 to 25 months after vaccination. CDR3 region: CASSLGTGLSSEQYF. Written as DNA, the CDR3 is TGCGCCAGCAGCTTGGGGACAGGTCTATCCTCCGAGCAGTACTTC.